This T cell receptor (beta chain) was retrieved from a study of T cell repertoires in cytomegalovirus infection. Study-wide background: HLA-B-restricted CMV epitopes that are well studied, plus recently identified HLA-C-restricted ones, were used by the study. Public TCR beta signatures marked donors with CMV infection and the matching HLA. Whole-study results and caveats: The ex vivo response was dominated by HLA-C-restricted CMV-specific TCR beta clonotypes. Cumulative frequency of public TCR beta families picked out carriers of CMV plus the relevant HLA.

On this clonotype itself: The antigen remains undetermined.

TCRdb reprocessed the reads with MiXCR, giving one entry per CDR3 protein. There are roughly 990,000 distinct CDR3 sequences in the sample; around a third occur only once, and over 12% lies in the top ten. Trimming took off 5 bases at V and 9 bases at J, with 14 bases between the two ends. Germline V gene sequence: CDR1 LNHDA, CDR2 SQIVND (reference sequence). The CDR3 length is 13 residues. This sequence was found in a human donor in good health (CMV status not recorded). Some clones in this sample may be carry-over from other donors' samples. The V and J genes are TRBV19 and TRBJ2-1; the D gene is possibly TRBD1 (6 bases). The sequences come from cultured CD8+ T cells from PBMCs, collected from culture after CMV antigen stimulation. This CDR3 reads CASSRTGYGEQFF. In DNA form, the CDR3 reads TGTGCCAGTAGTCGTACAGGGTACGGTGAGCAGTTCTTC.